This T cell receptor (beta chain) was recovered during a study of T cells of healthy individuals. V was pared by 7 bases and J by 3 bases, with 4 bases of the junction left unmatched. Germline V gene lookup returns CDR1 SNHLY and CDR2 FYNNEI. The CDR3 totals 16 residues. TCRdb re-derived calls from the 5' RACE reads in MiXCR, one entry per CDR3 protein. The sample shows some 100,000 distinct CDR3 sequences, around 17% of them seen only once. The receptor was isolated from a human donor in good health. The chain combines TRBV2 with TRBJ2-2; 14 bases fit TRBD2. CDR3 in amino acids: CASKTSGGADTGELFF. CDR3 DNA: TGTGCCAGCAAGACTAGCGGGGGGGCCGACACCGGGGAGCTGTTTTTT.